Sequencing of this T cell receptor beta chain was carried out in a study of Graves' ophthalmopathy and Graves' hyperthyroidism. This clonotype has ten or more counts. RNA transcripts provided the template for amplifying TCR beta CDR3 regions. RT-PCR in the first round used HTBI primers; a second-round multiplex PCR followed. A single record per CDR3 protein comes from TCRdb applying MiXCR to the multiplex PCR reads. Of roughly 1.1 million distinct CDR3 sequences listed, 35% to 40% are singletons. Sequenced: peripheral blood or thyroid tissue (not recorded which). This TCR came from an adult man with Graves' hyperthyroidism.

CDR3 sequence (DNA): TGTGCCAGCAGCTACAGGGGGGCTAATGAAAAACTGTTTTTT. It yields the protein CASSYRGANEKLFF. The chain links TRBV7-2 to TRBJ1-4; 8 nucleotides align to TRBD1. J lost 3 bases, V lost 4 bases, and 1 base had no gene match. The CDR3 is made up of 14 amino acids. Per the germline V gene, CDR1 is SGHTA and CDR2 is FQGNSA.